These 11 T cell receptor beta chains share one sample of origin, sequenced in a study of vaccination effects on CD4 cells after COVID-19. ViraFEST used viral peptide pools to expand antigen-specific CD4+ T cells before sequencing. When around 10 days of culture had elapsed, CD4+ T cells were isolated. People in the vaccine group had not been infected with SARS-CoV-2 before, and their nucleocapsid antibodies were negative. Profiled with immunoSEQ multiplex PCR; TCRdb holds only in-frame clones, not every one. There are about 73,000 clones in the sample; 78% occur only once, and about 10% lies in the top ten. The antigens for these receptors are not known. Source: CD4+ T cells from PBMCs cultured with SARS-CoV-2 spike peptides, taken before COVID-19 vaccination. These receptors originate from a human donor who received a COVID-19 vaccine.

The V call is TRBV30, the J call TRBJ1-2; tentative D call: TRBD1 (5 bases). Between the trimmed V and J ends, which lost 0 bases and 4 bases, there was a span of 12 bases. Germline lookup yields CDR1 GTSNPN and CDR2 SVGIG (reference sequence). This CDR3 is built from 14 residues. In nucleotides, the CDR3 is TGTGCCTGGAGTGTGGGGCCTGGGCGCTATGGCTACACCTTC. This gives the protein CAWSVGPGRYGYTF.

The chain carries TRBV12-5 and TRBJ2-1; D is unclear. V lost 5 bases and J 9 bases, leaving 11 bases between the germline ends. In germline, CDR1 is LGHNT, CDR2 FRNRAP. CDR3 length: 12 residues. The CDR3 bases are TGTGCTAGTGGTCCCTTGGGGTTTGAGCAGTTCTTC. This gives the protein CASGPLGFEQFF.

The V and J genes are TRBV5-1 and TRBJ1-6, with no clear D. The CDR3 length is 15 residues. Germline CDR1 and CDR2: SGHRS and YFSETQ. The germline V and J ends were trimmed by 0 bases and 3 bases, with 7 bases remaining between them. CDR3 region: CASSLAAGYNSPLHF. CDR3 coding DNA: TGCGCCAGCAGCTTGGCCGCCGGCTATAATTCACCCCTCCACTTT.

V gene TRBV3-1 (or the pseudogene TRBV3-2) combines with J gene TRBJ1-1, with D unresolved. Deletions cut 6 bases from V and 3 bases from J, with 14 bases between. Looked up from germline, CDR1 is LGHDT and CDR2 is YNNKEL (reference sequence). There are 14 residues in the CDR3. The CDR3 is CASSGQVGDTEAFF. In nucleotides, the CDR3 is TGTGCCAGCAGTGGTCAAGTTGGGGACACTGAAGCTTTCTTT.

The gene calls are TRBV28 and TRBJ1-1; TRBD1 is a possible D gene (5 bases). CDR1 is MDHEN and CDR2 is SYDVKM in the germline V gene. The V and J ends lost 8 bases and 8 bases respectively, with 24 bases between them. The CDR3 runs 15 residues. CDR3 nucleotides: TGTGCCAGCCCTGTAAGCCGGGACGGACCGAGGGAAGCTTTCTTT. It is translated as CASPVSRDGPREAFF.

The V call is TRBV3-1 (or the pseudogene TRBV3-2), the J call TRBJ1-5; possible D gene TRBD1, 5 bases. Germline V gene lookup returns CDR1 LGHDT and CDR2 YNNKEL (reference sequence). The CDR3 is 14 amino acids. V shed 5 bases and J shed 3 bases, with 11 bases lying between them. The CDR3 nucleotides are TGTGCCAGCAGCGAGACAGTTTTCAATCAGCCCCAGCATTTT. Residues: CASSETVFNQPQHF.

This clone was detected a few times. The chain is built from TRBV2 and TRBJ1-2; D uncertain. V lost 7 bases to trimming and J lost 7 bases, with 13 bases between them. The CDR3 extends over 12 amino acids. From germline, CDR1 is SNHLY and CDR2 FYNNEI. The CDR3 sequence: CASTPGPGGYTF. CDR3 DNA: TGTGCCAGCACCCCGGGTCCTGGTGGCTACACCTTC.

The gene calls are TRBV11-1 and TRBJ2-5; D gene uncertain. From germline, CDR1 is SGHAT and CDR2 FQDESV (reference sequence). CDR3 length: 13 residues. V lost 1 base and J 2 bases, leaving 5 bases between the germline ends. CDR3 nucleotide sequence: TGTGCCAGCAGCTTAGGACTTCAAGAGACCCAGTACTTC. Protein sequence: CASSLGLQETQYF. The full variable domain, completed using reference TRBV11-1 and TRBJ2-5, is EAEVAQSPRYKITEKSQAVAFWCDPISGHATLYWYRQILGQGPELLVQFQDESVVDDSQLPKDRFSAERLKGVDSTLKIQPAELGDSAMYLCASSLGLQETQYFGPGTRLLVL.

The genes are TRBV2 and TRBJ2-5; D possibly corresponds to TRBD2 (5 bases). V was shortened by 7 bases and J by 5 bases, with 14 bases between the two germline ends. Germline CDR1 reads SNHLY; CDR2 reads FYNNEI. The CDR3 is 13 residues long. As DNA, the CDR3 is TGTGCCAGCAAAGCACGGTGGGAGGAGACCCAGTACTTC. Residues: CASKARWEETQYF.

This chain joins TRBV12-5 and TRBJ2-2, with 8 bases fitting TRBD1. Germline CDR1 LGHNT, CDR2 FRNRAP. The junction had 6 bases not matched to a gene; V was cut back by 3 bases and J by 6 bases. The CDR3 is made up of 15 amino acids. In nucleotides, the CDR3 is TGTGCTAGTGGTTTTTTGACAGGGGCGGCCGGGGAGCTGTTTTTT. It yields the protein CASGFLTGAAGELFF.

This rearrangement joins TRBV18 to TRBJ2-7; D is possibly TRBD1 or TRBD2 (5 bases each). The CDR3 spans 14 residues. From germline, CDR1 is KGHSH and CDR2 LQKENI. Trimming cost V 4 bases and J 2 bases, with 12 bases left between them. In DNA, the CDR3 is TGTGCCAGCTCACGTATCGGGGCCACCTACGAGCAGTACGTC. Translated, it gives CASSRIGATYEQYV.